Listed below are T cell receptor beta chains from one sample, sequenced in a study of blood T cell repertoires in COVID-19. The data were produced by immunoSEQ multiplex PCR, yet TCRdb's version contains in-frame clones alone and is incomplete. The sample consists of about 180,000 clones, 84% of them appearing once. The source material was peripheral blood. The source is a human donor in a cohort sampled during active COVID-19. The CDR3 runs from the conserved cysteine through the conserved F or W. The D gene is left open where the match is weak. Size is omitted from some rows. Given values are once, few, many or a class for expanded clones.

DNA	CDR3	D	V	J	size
TGTGCCAGCAGGGACAGGGTGGATCAGCCCCAGCATTTT	CASRDRVDQPQHF	TRBD1	TRBV6-5	TRBJ1-5	few
TGTGCCAGCAGTGGGAGGGGTCCCGACCTCGAAGCTTTCTTT	CASSGRGPDLEAFF	NA	TRBV21-1	TRBJ1-1	NA
TGTGCCAGCAGTTTAGGACTGAGCACAGATACGCAGTATTTT	CASSLGLSTDTQYF	NA	TRBV27	TRBJ2-3	NA
TGCGCCAGCAGCCACTCCGGGACTAGCTACGAGCAGTACTTC	CASSHSGTSYEQYF	TRBD2	TRBV5-1	TRBJ2-7	NA
TGTGCCAGCAGCGCGGGACAGGGGGTTGGAAACACCATATATTTT	CASSAGQGVGNTIYF	TRBD1	TRBV7-9	TRBJ1-3	NA
TGTGCCAGCAGCCCCCGCGAGGGGGTTACCTACGAGCAGTACTTC	CASSPREGVTYEQYF	NA	TRBV7-9	TRBJ2-7	NA
TGCGCCAGCAGCTGGAGTGGGACAGGAACCGGGGAGCTGTTTTTT	CASSWSGTGTGELFF	TRBD1	TRBV5-1	TRBJ2-2	NA
TGTGCCAGCAGCCGGGGGTACCAAGAGACCCAGTACTTC	CASSRGYQETQYF	NA	TRBV7-3	TRBJ2-5	NA
TGTGCCAGCAGCCCTCGGACAGGGTGGACTAACTATGGCTACACCTTC	CASSPRTGWTNYGYTF	TRBD1	TRBV7-8	TRBJ1-2	once
TGCGCCAGCAGCTCGAGACTACAGAACACCGGGGAGCTGTTTTTT	CASSSRLQNTGELFF	NA	TRBV5-1	TRBJ2-2	NA
TGCGCCAGCAGTGCCCGGGTACAAGAGACCCAGTACTTC	CASSARVQETQYF	NA	TRBV10-1	TRBJ2-5	NA
TGTGCCAGCAGCTTGTGGGCAGGGGAGGGTGGCTACACCTTC	CASSLWAGEGGYTF	NA	TRBV5-4	TRBJ1-2	NA
TGTGCCAGTAATTCGGACAGGGGAGGAAACACCATATATTTT	CASNSDRGGNTIYF	TRBD1	TRBV19	TRBJ1-3	NA
TGTGCCAGCAGTTACCTACAGGAACTATTAACCTACGAGCAGTACTTC	CASSYLQELLTYEQYF	NA	TRBV6-2/TRBV6-3	TRBJ2-7	NA
TGTGCCAGCTCCCTTGGCCCAGGGAATTACGAGCAGTACTTC	CASSLGPGNYEQYF	NA	TRBV19	TRBJ2-7	NA
TGCGCCAGCAGCTTGAGATCCGGCATAGGACAGGGGAGTTATGGCTACACCTTC	CASSLRSGIGQGSYGYTF	TRBD1	TRBV5-1	TRBJ1-2	few
TGTGCCAGCAGCTTGAGGGACAGACCCCAAGAGACCCAGTACTTC	CASSLRDRPQETQYF	TRBD1	TRBV7-8	TRBJ2-5	NA
TGTGCCAGCAGCCTCTTCGCCGCCCACGGGACAAAATCCTACGAGCAGTACTTC	CASSLFAAHGTKSYEQYF	NA	TRBV7-6	TRBJ2-7	NA
TGTGCCAGCAGCTTATCCAGGGGGTGGGAGCAGTACTTC	CASSLSRGWEQYF	TRBD1	TRBV7-2	TRBJ2-7	NA
TGTGCCAGCAGCGGAACGGGACGGGAGCTAGATACGCAGTATTTT	CASSGTGRELDTQYF	NA	TRBV9	TRBJ2-3	NA
TGCGCCAGCAGCTTGGTGACGGGGACAGAAGACTACGAGCAGTACTTC	CASSLVTGTEDYEQYF	TRBD1	TRBV5-1	TRBJ2-7	NA
TGTGCCAGCAGCTTGCGCGCGGCCTCAACTAATGAAAAACTGTTTTTT	CASSLRAASTNEKLFF	NA	TRBV5-4	TRBJ1-4	NA
TGCGCCAGCAGCTTGGGCCCCCGGACAGGGGACTACGAGCAGTACTTC	CASSLGPRTGDYEQYF	TRBD1	TRBV5-1	TRBJ2-7	NA
TGTGCCACCTTAGGGGTATCGAACACTGAAGCTTTCTTT	CATLGVSNTEAFF	NA	TRBV6-6	TRBJ1-1	NA
TGTGCCAGCATGGCCGGGGGATGGGGCACAGATACGCAGTATTTT	CASMAGGWGTDTQYF	NA	TRBV6-5	TRBJ2-3	NA
TGCGCCAGCAGCCCACAGGAGGGGCTCACAGATACGCAGTATTTT	CASSPQEGLTDTQYF	NA	TRBV5-1	TRBJ2-3	NA
TGTGCCAGCAGCTTAGTACAGGACTATAGCAATCAGCCCCAGCATTTT	CASSLVQDYSNQPQHF	NA	TRBV7-8	TRBJ1-5	NA
TGTGCCAGCAGTATAGGGACACCAGATACGCAGTATTTT	CASSIGTPDTQYF	NA	TRBV6-5	TRBJ2-3	NA
TGTGCCAGCAGATTAGGGGGGGACGAGCAGTACTTC	CASRLGGDEQYF	NA	TRBV5-4	TRBJ2-7	few
TGTGCCAGCAGTACCCGTGGACAGGGTCACACTGAAGCTTTCTTT	CASSTRGQGHTEAFF	TRBD1	TRBV6-5	TRBJ1-1	NA
TGCGCCAGCAGCCAACGTCCGAGCAGACTAGCCAAAAACATTCAGTACTTC	CASSQRPSRLAKNIQYF	NA	TRBV4-1	TRBJ2-4	NA